This passage covers 23 T cell receptor beta chains from one sample sequenced in a study of blood T cell repertoires in COVID-19. Sequenced by immunoSEQ multiplex PCR; TCRdb stores in-frame clones only, minus some. The data contain about 120,000 clones, about 82% of them singletons. Sequenced material: peripheral blood. Source of these receptors: a man aged 55 to 70 with active or convalescent COVID-19.

The chain has TRBV30 and TRBJ2-1; TRBD2 agrees at 12 bases. There are 14 residues in the CDR3. The germline gives CDR1 GTSNPN, CDR2 SVGIG (reference sequence). V shed 3 bases, J shed 4 bases, and the junction held 1 base outside the gene matches. CDR3 residues: CAWSGLAGYNEQFF. CDR3 nucleotide sequence: TGTGCCTGGAGCGGACTAGCGGGGTACAATGAGCAGTTCTTC.

Turning to this clone: Different DNA sequences within this sample yield the same CDR3. The J gene is TRBJ2-5, the V gene TRBV18; D call uncertain. The V gene's germline CDR1 is KGHSH and CDR2 LQKENI. V lost 1 base and J 2 bases, leaving 5 bases between the germline ends. The CDR3 is 13 residues long. CDR3 coding DNA: TGTGCCAGCTCACCACGGCAGCAAGAGACCCAGTACTTC. This gives the protein CASSPRQQETQYF. Based on the CDR3 plus reference TRBV18 and TRBJ2-5, the full variable domain is NAGVMQNPRHLVRRRGQEARLRCSPMKGHSHVYWYRQLPEEGLKFMVYLQKENIIDESGMPKERFSAEFPKEGPSILRIQQVVRGDSAAYFCASSPRQQETQYFGPGTRLLVL.

The rearrangement joins TRBV4-3 to TRBJ2-2; 7 bases align to TRBD2. After removal of 0 bases from V and 5 bases from J, the junction contained 6 bases not matched to a gene. CDR3 length: 16 residues. The germline CDR1 and CDR2 sequences are LGHNA and YSLEER. CDR3 amino acids: CASSQEPSGQTGELFF. The CDR3 DNA follows: TGCGCCAGCAGCCAAGAGCCTAGCGGACAAACCGGGGAGCTGTTTTTT.

This chain uses TRBV19 with TRBJ1-1; maybe TRBD1 (6 bases). Germline assignment: CDR1 LNHDA and CDR2 SQIVND (reference sequence). This CDR3 has 15 residues. V was shortened by 4 bases and J by 1 base, with 13 bases between the two germline ends. In DNA form, the CDR3 reads TGTGCCAGTAGTACCACGGGACACCAGAACACTGAAGCTTTCTTT. Its protein is CASSTTGHQNTEAFF.

The chain combines TRBV27 with TRBJ1-2; D may be TRBD1 (5 bases). This CDR3 has 13 residues. Trimming removed 5 bases at V and 4 bases at J, with 11 bases between. The germline V gene has CDR1 MNHEY and CDR2 SMNVEV (reference sequence). CDR3 region: CASSITGGYGYTF. CDR3 in DNA: TGTGCCAGCAGTATCACGGGGGGCTATGGCTACACCTTC.

This clone was counted a single time. The chain uses TRBV9 and TRBJ2-1; TRBD2 agrees at 10 bases. Germline CDR1 is SGDLS and CDR2 is YYNGEE. Trimming took 9 bases from V and 7 from J; bases not matched to a gene: 13. The length of the CDR3 is 15 residues. The CDR3 sequence is CATKRVSGRVNEQFF. The DNA for the CDR3 is TGTGCCACTAAACGGGTCAGCGGGAGGGTTAATGAGCAGTTCTTC.

V usage is TRBV5-5 and J usage is TRBJ1-2; 11 bases agree with TRBD1. Trimming took 5 bases from V and 4 from J; bases not matched to a gene: 13. CDR1 is SGHKS and CDR2 is YYEKEE in the germline V gene (reference sequence). This CDR3 is built from 17 residues. The CDR3 coding sequence is TGTGCCAGCAGTTCTTACCTAGGCGGGACAGGGGGCTATGGCTACACCTTC. It codes for CASSSYLGGTGGYGYTF.

The chain carries TRBV18 and TRBJ1-5; 9 bases match TRBD1. Trimming took 1 base from V and 7 from J; bases not matched to a gene: 11. CDR3 length: 17 amino acids. Germline CDR1 is KGHSH and CDR2 is LQKENI. The CDR3 nucleotides read TGTGCCAGCTCACCACTTGGGACAGGGAGTGAGGGGCAGCCCCAGCATTTT. It translates to CASSPLGTGSEGQPQHF.

V gene TRBV4-3 combines with J gene TRBJ2-1; TRBD1 aligns across 7 bases. The germline gives CDR1 LGHNA, CDR2 YSLEER. J gave up 7 bases and V 2 bases, and 2 bases lay outside the gene matches. This CDR3 has 13 amino acids. CDR3 sequence reads: CASSQPTGNEQFF. The CDR3 nucleotides are TGCGCCAGCAGCCAACCGACAGGGAATGAGCAGTTCTTC.

The CDR3: CASTLDRGYSGSNQPQHF. The CDR3, as DNA: TGTGCCAGTACGCTCGACAGGGGGTATTCCGGTAGCAATCAGCCCCAGCATTTT. The genes are TRBV19 and TRBJ1-5; 9 nucleotides match TRBD1. J gave up 0 bases and V 7 bases, and 13 bases lay outside the gene matches. The V gene's germline CDR1 is LNHDA and CDR2 SQIVND (reference sequence). The CDR3 is 18 amino acids. Full variable domain (remainder filled in from reference TRBV19 and TRBJ1-5): DGGITQSPKYLFRKEGQNVTLSCEQNLNHDAMYWYRQDPGQGLRLIYYSQIVNDFQKGDIAEGYSVSREKKESFPLTVTSAQKNPTAFYLCASTLDRGYSGSNQPQHFGDGTRLSIL.

J is TRBJ2-1 and V is TRBV9, with 7 bases aligning to TRBD2. Germline CDR1 and CDR2: SGDLS and YYNGEE. The CDR3 runs to 13 residues. J gave up 14 bases and V 2 bases, and 10 bases lay outside the gene matches. The CDR3 loop reads CASSVYASGGEFF. The CDR3 DNA is TGTGCCAGCAGCGTCTACGCTAGCGGAGGCGAGTTCTTC.

The chain carries TRBV6-5 and TRBJ1-1; D perhaps matches TRBD1 (5 bases). The CDR3 has 12 amino acids. The germline gives CDR1 MNHEY, CDR2 SVGAGI. The germline V and J ends were trimmed by 8 bases and 1 base, with 8 bases remaining between them. As DNA, the CDR3 is TGTGCCAGCCGCAGGGAGAACACTGAAGCTTTCTTT. Translated: CASRRENTEAFF.

The chain has TRBV5-5 and TRBJ2-7, with 8 bases aligning to TRBD2. CDR3 length: 15 residues. The germline V gene has CDR1 SGHKS and CDR2 YYEKEE (reference sequence). V shed 4 bases and J 2 bases; nucleotides not matched to a gene: 8. This CDR3 reads CASSLLREAPYEQYF. CDR3 DNA: TGTGCCAGCAGCCTGCTGCGGGAGGCCCCCTACGAGCAGTACTTC.

This sequence joins TRBV7-3 and TRBJ2-3, with TRBD2 matching over 12 bases. This CDR3 has 17 amino acids. V lost 5 bases and J lost 4; bases outside the gene matches: 10. Germline V gene data show CDR1 as SGHTA and CDR2 as FQGTGA. The CDR3 coding sequence is TGTGCCAGCAGCCAAACCACCGGACTAGCGGGATCAGATACGCAGTATTTT. It is translated as CASSQTTGLAGSDTQYF.

The chain couples TRBV10-3 to TRBJ2-7, with TRBD2 matching over 11 bases. V lost 8 bases to trimming and J lost 4 bases; unmatched junction nucleotides: 4. CDR1 is ENHRY, CDR2 SYGVKD, per germline. This CDR3 region has 13 residues. Written as DNA, the CDR3 is TGTGCCATCGGGGGGACTAGCGGTTACGAGCAGTACTTC. This codes for CAIGGTSGYEQYF.

The chain links TRBV5-4 to TRBJ2-7; 8 positions agree with TRBD1. CDR1 is SGHNT, CDR2 YYREEE, per germline (reference sequence). CDR3 length: 14 amino acids. The V segment lost 2 bases and the J segment 6 bases; nucleotides outside the gene matches: 7. The CDR3 coding sequence is TGTGCCAGCAGCTTAGCCGACAGGGGTATCGAGCAGTACTTC. Protein sequence: CASSLADRGIEQYF. Using reference TRBV5-4 and TRBJ2-7 for the parts outside the CDR3, the full variable domain is ETGVTQSPTHLIKTRGQQVTLRCSSQSGHNTVSWYQQALGQGPQFIFQYYREEENGRGNFPPRFSGLQFPNYSSELNVNALELDDSALYLCASSLADRGIEQYFGPGTRLTVT.

V is TRBV7-9 and J is TRBJ2-5; TRBD1 agrees at 8 bases. V lost 2 bases and J lost 5; bases outside the gene matches: 4. The CDR3 is 14 residues long. From germline, CDR1 is SEHNR and CDR2 FQNEAQ (reference sequence). Here the CDR3 reads CASSLRQGWETQYF. CDR3 DNA sequence: TGTGCCAGCAGCTTACGACAGGGGTGGGAGACCCAGTACTTC. Combining the CDR3 with reference TRBV7-9 and TRBJ2-5 gives the whole variable domain DTGVSQNPRHKITKRGQNVTFRCDPISEHNRLYWYRQTLGQGPEFLTYFQNEAQLEKSRLLSDRFSAERPKGSFSTLEIQRTEQGDSAMYLCASSLRQGWETQYFGPGTRLLVL.

The V and J genes are TRBV6-5 and TRBJ2-7; the D is unclear. The CDR3 consists of 15 residues. The V gene lost 2 bases and the J gene lost 2 bases, with 13 bases spanning the gap. Germline V lookup: CDR1 MNHEY, CDR2 SVGAGI. The CDR3 loop is CASSYDSVSAYEQYF. CDR3 DNA sequence: TGTGCCAGCAGTTACGACTCGGTTTCCGCCTACGAGCAGTACTTC.

The V gene is TRBV5-1, the J gene TRBJ1-1, with 7 bases identical to TRBD1. The CDR3 covers 13 residues. V shed 1 base and J 11 bases; nucleotides not matched to a gene: 8. Germline V gene data show CDR1 as SGHRS and CDR2 as YFSETQ. The CDR3: CASSLIVGGLAFF. CDR3 nucleotides: TGCGCCAGCAGCTTGATCGTAGGGGGCTTGGCTTTCTTT.

The chain is built from TRBV10-3 and TRBJ1-2, with a tentative D call TRBD1 (6 bases). CDR1 and CDR2 (germline): ENHRY, SYGVKD. The CDR3 runs to 13 residues. V was clipped by 4 bases and J by 6 bases, with 12 bases between them. For the CDR3, the DNA is TGTGCCATCAGTGGTACAGGGACTAATGGCTACACCTTC. As protein: CAISGTGTNGYTF.

The chain combines TRBV24-1 with TRBJ2-1; TRBD1 is a possible D gene (5 bases). Germline V gene lookup returns CDR1 KGHDR and CDR2 SFDVKD. Trimming cost V 3 bases and J 2 bases, with 10 bases left between them. The CDR3 length is 15 residues. The CDR3, as DNA: TGTGCCACCAGTGATGTACAGGACCCCTACAATGAGCAGTTCTTC. The encoded protein is CATSDVQDPYNEQFF.

The chain joins TRBV7-8 to TRBJ1-3; D ambiguous. Trimming cost V 0 bases and J 0 bases, with 6 bases left between them. This CDR3 has 15 amino acids. Per germline, CDR1 SGHVS and CDR2 FQNEAQ. The CDR3 spells CASSLARSSGNTIYF. CDR3 sequence (DNA): TGTGCCAGCAGCTTAGCGAGAAGCTCTGGAAACACCATATATTTT.

This clone was seen a few times. This chain joins TRBV5-1 and TRBJ2-1; 7 nucleotides agree with TRBD2. The germline V gene encodes CDR1 SGHRS and CDR2 YFSETQ. This CDR3 contains 17 residues. With 2 bases clipped from V and 0 bases from J, the junction kept 8 bases outside the gene matches. Here the CDR3 DNA reads TGCGCCAGCAGCTTATTTGTTGGCGGGAGCTCCTACAATGAGCAGTTCTTC. Residues: CASSLFVGGSSYNEQFF. Using reference TRBV5-1 and TRBJ2-1 for the parts outside the CDR3, the full variable domain is KAGVTQTPRYLIKTRGQQVTLSCSPISGHRSVSWYQQTPGQGLQFLFEYFSETQRNKGNFPGRFSGRQFSNSRSEMNVSTLELGDSALYLCASSLFVGGSSYNEQFFGPGTRLTVL.